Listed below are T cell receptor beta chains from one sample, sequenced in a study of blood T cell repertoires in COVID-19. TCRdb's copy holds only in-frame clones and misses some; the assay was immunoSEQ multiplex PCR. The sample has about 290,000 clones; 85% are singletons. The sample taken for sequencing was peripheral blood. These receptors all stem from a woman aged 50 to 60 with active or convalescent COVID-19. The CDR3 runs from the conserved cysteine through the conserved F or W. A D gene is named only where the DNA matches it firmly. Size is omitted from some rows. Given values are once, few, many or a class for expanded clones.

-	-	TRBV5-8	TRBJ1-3	CASNLLRSSGNTIYF	TGTGCCAGCAACCTTTTGAGGAGCTCTGGAAACACCATATATTTT
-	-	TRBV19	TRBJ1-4	CASSITRKVEKLFF	TGTGCCAGTAGTATAACTAGGAAAGTTGAAAAACTGTTTTTT
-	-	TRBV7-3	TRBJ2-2	CASSFTDTGELFF	TGTGCCAGCAGCTTTACGGACACCGGGGAGCTGTTTTTT
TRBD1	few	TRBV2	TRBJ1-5	CASSGTGGSNQPQHF	TGTGCCAGCAGCGGAACAGGGGGGAGCAATCAGCCCCAGCATTTT
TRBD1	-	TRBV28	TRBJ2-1	CASSLTGTGAPNEQFF	TGTGCCAGCAGTTTAACCGGGACAGGGGCCCCCAATGAGCAGTTCTTC
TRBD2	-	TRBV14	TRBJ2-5	CASSQRGLAIQETQYF	TGTGCCAGCAGCCAAAGGGGACTAGCGATACAAGAGACCCAGTACTTC
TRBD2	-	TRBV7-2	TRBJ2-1	CASSFLAGDSYNEQFF	TGTGCCAGCAGCTTTCTAGCGGGCGACTCCTACAATGAGCAGTTCTTC
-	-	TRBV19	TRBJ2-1	CASTPGEPHNEQFF	TGTGCCAGTACCCCCGGGGAGCCCCACAATGAGCAGTTCTTC
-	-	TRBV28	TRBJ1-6	CASRSTGLLPLHF	TGTGCCAGCAGATCGACAGGCCTGTTACCCCTCCACTTT
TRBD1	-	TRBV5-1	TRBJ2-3	CASVPGTGGMSSSDTQYF	TGCGCCAGTGTACCCGGGACAGGGGGCATGTCGTCCTCAGATACGCAGTATTTT
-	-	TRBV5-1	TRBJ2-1	CASSLWRADYNEQFF	TGCGCCAGCAGCTTGTGGAGGGCGGACTACAATGAGCAGTTCTTC
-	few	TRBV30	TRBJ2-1	CAWRGARASDEQFF	TGTGCCTGGAGGGGGGCCCGTGCGTCGGATGAGCAGTTCTTC
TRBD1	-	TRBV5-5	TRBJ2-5	CASTIGGQGVQTQYF	TGTGCCAGCACCATAGGGGGACAGGGAGTGCAGACCCAGTACTTC
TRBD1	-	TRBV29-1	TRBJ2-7	CSVLRDSGNEQYF	TGCAGCGTCCTCCGGGACAGTGGGAACGAGCAGTACTTC
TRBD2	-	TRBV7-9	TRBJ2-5	CASSLYSGAETQYF	TGTGCCAGCAGCTTATATAGCGGGGCAGAGACCCAGTACTTC
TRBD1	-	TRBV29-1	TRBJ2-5	CSVVRSGGFQETQYF	TGCAGCGTTGTGAGGTCAGGGGGCTTCCAGGAGACCCAGTACTTC
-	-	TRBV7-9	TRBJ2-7	CASSFEDEQYF	TGTGCCAGCAGCTTTGAGGACGAGCAGTACTTC
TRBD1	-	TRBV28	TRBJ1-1	CASSTLQGGWTMNTEAFF	TGTGCCAGCAGTACGCTACAGGGGGGATGGACCATGAACACTGAAGCTTTCTTT
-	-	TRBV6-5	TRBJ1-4	CASSSGTRKEKLFF	TGTGCCAGCAGTAGCGGGACCCGGAAGGAAAAACTGTTTTTT
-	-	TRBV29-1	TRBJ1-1	CSVGGLGTEAFF	TGCAGCGTTGGGGGCCTGGGCACTGAAGCTTTCTTT
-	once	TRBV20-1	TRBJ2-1	CSARRSEQFF	TGCAGTGCTAGACGGTCTGAGCAGTTCTTC
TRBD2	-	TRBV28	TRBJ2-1	CASSLAGVQNEQFF	TGTGCCAGCAGTTTAGCGGGAGTTCAAAATGAGCAGTTCTTC
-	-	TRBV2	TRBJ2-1	CASSNFRALSSYNEQFF	TGTGCCAGCAGTAATTTCAGGGCCCTGAGCTCCTACAATGAGCAGTTCTTC
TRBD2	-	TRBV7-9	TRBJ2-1	CASSLTSSGGNEQFF	TGTGCCAGCAGCTTAACGTCTAGCGGGGGTAATGAGCAGTTCTTC
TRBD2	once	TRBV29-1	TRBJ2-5	CSVLYSSGSWDF	TGCAGCGTTCTTTACTCTAGCGGGAGTTGGGACTTC
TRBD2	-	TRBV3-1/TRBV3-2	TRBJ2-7	CASSQEGLAGRYEQYF	TGTGCCAGCAGCCAAGAGGGACTAGCGGGAAGGTACGAGCAGTACTTC